The 29 T cell receptor beta chains presented below share a single source sample, sequenced in a study of blood T cell repertoires in COVID-19. TCRdb's table, derived via immunoSEQ multiplex PCR, lists solely in-frame clones and lacks some. The sample holds about 34,000 clones, less than 85% seen once. The source material was peripheral blood. These receptors all come from a human donor with acute or convalescent COVID-19. The donor label of this sample is uncertain.

V usage is TRBV7-9 and J usage is TRBJ1-1, with D maybe TRBD1 (5 bases). This CDR3 has 14 amino acids. Germline CDR1 and CDR2: SEHNR and FQNEAQ (reference sequence). The ends were cut back, 4 bases at V and 4 bases at J, with 13 bases in the middle. CDR3 amino acids: CASSSYQGTTEAFF. In DNA form, the CDR3 reads TGTGCCAGCAGCTCATACCAGGGAACCACTGAAGCTTTCTTT.

The J gene is TRBJ1-1, the V gene TRBV15, with no clear D. The CDR3 is made up of 14 amino acids. V was clipped by 0 bases and J by 7 bases, with 12 bases between them. Germline V gene sequence: CDR1 LNHNV, CDR2 YYDKDF (reference sequence). Here the CDR3 reads CATSRDPDAGEAFF. DNA for the CDR3: TGTGCCACCAGCAGAGATCCTGACGCGGGTGAAGCTTTCTTT. Filled out from reference TRBV15 and TRBJ1-1, the complete variable domain reads DAMVIQNPRYQVTQFGKPVTLSCSQTLNHNVMYWYQQKSSQAPKLLFHYYDKDFNNEADTPDNFQSRRPNTSFCFLDIRSPGLGDTAMYLCATSRDPDAGEAFFGQGTRLTVV.

The rearrangement joins TRBV7-2 to TRBJ2-5; D is ambiguous. The germline V gene has CDR1 SGHTA and CDR2 FQGNSA. The length of the CDR3 is 13 residues. Trimming shortened V by 2 bases and J by 1 base, and 5 bases separated the two germline ends. This CDR3 reads CASSLWAQETQYF. CDR3 sequence (DNA): TGTGCCAGCAGCTTATGGGCCCAAGAGACCCAGTACTTC. Supplemented by reference TRBV7-2 and TRBJ2-5, the full variable domain reads GAGVSQSPSNKVTEKGKDVELRCDPISGHTALYWYRQSLGQGLEFLIYFQGNSAPDKSGLPSDRFSAERTGGSVSTLTIQRTQQEDSAVYLCASSLWAQETQYFGPGTRLLVL.

The chain has TRBV27 and TRBJ1-2; possibly TRBD1 for D (5 bases). Germline V gives CDR1 MNHEY, CDR2 SMNVEV (reference sequence). There are 13 residues in the CDR3. Trimming removed 2 bases at V and 6 bases at J, with 10 bases between. In DNA, the CDR3 is TGTGCCAGCAGTTTAAGGGGCAGCAATGGCTACACCTTC. Protein: CASSLRGSNGYTF.

This clone was detected only once. The V call is TRBV10-3, the J call TRBJ2-7, with 10 nucleotides matching TRBD1. This CDR3 region has 16 residues. CDR1 and CDR2 (germline): ENHRY, SYGVKD. Trimming at V came to 4 bases and at J to 6 bases, leaving 12 bases not matched to a gene. The CDR3 loop is CAISGSTGTGEIEQYF. The CDR3 nucleotides read TGTGCCATCAGTGGGTCAACCGGGACAGGGGAGATCGAGCAGTACTTC.

The chain employs TRBV6-2 or TRBV6-3 and TRBJ1-2; unclear D gene. From germline, CDR1 is MNHEY and CDR2 SVGEGT. The CDR3 covers 14 residues. V lost 5 bases, J lost 7 bases, and 17 bases lay in between. CDR3 DNA sequence: TGTGCCAGCAGTCTATCGCTATGGGGAGGTGGCTACACCTTC. Translated, it gives CASSLSLWGGGYTF.

The chain recombines TRBV28 with TRBJ1-4; D not certain. Germline V gives CDR1 MDHEN, CDR2 SYDVKM. This CDR3 spans 13 amino acids. V was cut by 6 bases and J by 2 bases, with 7 bases left in between. The CDR3 nucleotides read TGTGCCAGCAGAGAGGGCACTAATGAAAAACTGTTTTTT. Amino acid sequence: CASREGTNEKLFF.

V is TRBV19 and J is TRBJ2-5; D might be TRBD1 (5 bases). Trimming cost V 8 bases and J 4 bases, with 8 bases left between them. Germline V gene sequence: CDR1 LNHDA, CDR2 SQIVND (reference sequence). CDR3 length equals 11 residues. CDR3 region: CASQQGETQYF. CDR3 sequence (DNA): TGTGCCAGTCAGCAGGGAGAGACCCAGTACTTC. The full variable domain, in which reference TRBV19 and TRBJ2-5 provide the parts outside the CDR3, is DGGITQSPKYLFRKEGQNVTLSCEQNLNHDAMYWYRQDPGQGLRLIYYSQIVNDFQKGDIAEGYSVSREKKESFPLTVTSAQKNPTAFYLCASQQGETQYFGPGTRLLVL.

The chain employs TRBV18 and TRBJ1-1; D ambiguous. Germline V gives CDR1 KGHSH, CDR2 LQKENI. V was trimmed by 3 bases and J by 10 bases, leaving 12 bases between them. The CDR3 runs to 12 residues. The CDR3 DNA follows: TGTGCCAGCTCACCCCAACCCCCCGGAGCTTTCTTT. Protein sequence: CASSPQPPGAFF.

The J gene is TRBJ1-1, the V gene TRBV11-3, with D tentatively TRBD1 (5 bases). The CDR3 extends over 11 amino acids. V lost 3 bases, J lost 10 bases, and 9 bases lay in between. CDR1 and CDR2 from the germline V gene are SGHNT and YENEEA. The DNA for the CDR3 is TGTGCCAGCAGCTTGGGGCAGGGAGCTTTCTTT. This gives the protein CASSLGQGAFF.

This clone was seen only once. The chain employs TRBV3-1 (or the pseudogene TRBV3-2) and TRBJ1-2; D is undetermined. This CDR3 comprises 14 residues. Per germline, CDR1 LGHDT and CDR2 YNNKEL (reference sequence). Trimming took off 1 base at V and 7 bases at J, with 13 bases between the two ends. Written as DNA, the CDR3 is TGTGCCAGCAGCCAAGTCGCAGGCGCGCGTGGCTACACCTTC. Protein sequence: CASSQVAGARGYTF.

The V gene is TRBV9, the J gene TRBJ2-3; 8 bases line up with TRBD2. The V segment lost 3 bases and the J segment 6 bases; nucleotides outside the gene matches: 12. CDR1 is SGDLS, CDR2 YYNGEE, per germline. There are 16 residues in the CDR3. The CDR3 is CASSAGLGPGGDTQYF. The CDR3 nucleotides are TGTGCCAGCAGCGCCGGGCTGGGACCGGGGGGGGATACGCAGTATTTT.

The V gene is TRBV7-8, the J gene TRBJ2-1; the D gene is possibly TRBD2 (6 bases). Deletions cut 4 bases from V and 12 bases from J, with 19 bases between. This CDR3 spans 14 amino acids. Germline V gene data show CDR1 as SGHVS and CDR2 as FQNEAQ. In nucleotides, the CDR3 is TGTGCCAGCAGCTCCGCCACTCCGGGACTTGGGCAGTTCTTC. Translation gives CASSSATPGLGQFF.

The rearrangement links TRBV9 to TRBJ1-4, with TRBD1 matching over 7 bases. The germline V gene encodes CDR1 SGDLS and CDR2 YYNGEE. The CDR3 is 15 amino acids. V lost 0 bases, J lost 4 bases, and 3 bases stayed unmatched. The CDR3 DNA reads as TGTGCCAGCAGCGTAGCACAGGGGTTTAATGAAAAACTGTTTTTT. Its protein product is CASSVAQGFNEKLFF.

A few counts support this clone. The V call is TRBV28, the J call TRBJ1-1; maybe TRBD1 (5 bases). Germline V gene data show CDR1 as MDHEN and CDR2 as SYDVKM. This CDR3 has 15 residues. The V end lost 1 base, the J end lost 3 bases, and 12 bases lay between the germline ends. The CDR3 sequence: CASSLSQGGYTEAFF. CDR3 DNA: TGTGCCAGCAGTTTATCCCAGGGAGGCTACACTGAAGCTTTCTTT.

The chain couples TRBV19 to TRBJ2-7, with D maybe TRBD1 (6 bases). Trimming pared 3 bases from V and 1 base from J, leaving 13 bases between. This CDR3 has 15 amino acids. Germline loops: CDR1 LNHDA, CDR2 SQIVND (reference sequence). The CDR3 loop reads CASSIWQGTSYEQYF. CDR3 coding DNA: TGTGCCAGTAGTATTTGGCAGGGGACATCCTACGAGCAGTACTTC.

The chain couples TRBV21-1 to TRBJ1-6; the table names TRBD1, a call not compared with the DNA. TRBV21-1 is a known pseudogene. The CDR3 loop spans 16 amino acids. DNA of the CDR3: TGTGCCAGCAGCTCTCTACCGGGACAGGGAGTTTCACCCCTCCACTTT. Translated: CASSSLPGQGVSPLHF.

This CDR3 is CASSPKGLAGGADTQYF. The CDR3 DNA sequence: TGTGCCAGCTCACCAAAGGGATTAGCGGGGGGCGCAGATACGCAGTATTTT. The genes are TRBV18 and TRBJ2-3; 10 bases agree with TRBD2. V dropped 2 bases and J dropped 4; count of bases not matched to a gene: 9. This CDR3 is built from 17 residues. The germline gives CDR1 KGHSH, CDR2 LQKENI.

The chain recombines TRBV2 with TRBJ2-5, with 11 bases matching TRBD2. J was trimmed by 5 bases and V by 2 bases; bases with no gene match: 4. The CDR3 spans 15 residues. Germline CDR1 is SNHLY and CDR2 is FYNNEI. CDR3 sequence reads: CASSELAGGFETQYF. In nucleotides, the CDR3 is TGTGCCAGCAGTGAACTAGCGGGAGGCTTTGAGACCCAGTACTTC.

J is TRBJ1-5 and V is TRBV28; TRBD1 aligns across 9 bases. The trim removed 5 bases at V and 10 bases at J, leaving 9 bases unmatched. The CDR3 runs to 14 residues. CDR1 and CDR2 (germline): MDHEN, SYDVKM. The CDR3 protein is CASSPGQGRVPQHF. In DNA form, the CDR3 reads TGTGCCAGCAGTCCCGGACAGGGGAGGGTACCCCAGCATTTT.

The genes are TRBV18 and TRBJ2-1; the match to TRBD1 covers 12 bases. CDR1 KGHSH and CDR2 LQKENI come from the germline V gene. The CDR3 is 17 amino acids. Losses at the gene ends were 2 bases for V and 8 bases for J; bases not matched to a gene: 10. In nucleotides, the CDR3 is TGTGCCAGCTCACCATCCCAAGGGACAGGGGGCTTGGATGAGCAGTTCTTC. This sequence encodes CASSPSQGTGGLDEQFF.

The chain carries TRBV14 and TRBJ1-6, with 10 bases aligning to TRBD1. The CDR3 runs to 16 residues. The germline CDR1 and CDR2 sequences are SGHDN and FVKESK. Germline trimming cut 0 bases from V and 14 bases from J; bases unmatched to any gene: 10. CDR3 nucleotide sequence: TGTGCCAGCAGCCAAGAAGGCGGGACAGGGGAATTCACCCTCCACTTT. It is translated as CASSQEGGTGEFTLHF.

The chain uses TRBV9 and TRBJ1-6, with no clear D. Between the trimmed V and J ends, which lost 0 bases and 14 bases, there was a span of 18 bases. The CDR3 is 15 amino acids. The germline V gene encodes CDR1 SGDLS and CDR2 YYNGEE. In DNA form, the CDR3 reads TGTGCCAGCAGCGTAGGCCTGGAACCCCGGGAGGCCCTCCACTTT. This gives the protein CASSVGLEPREALHF. Combining the CDR3 with reference TRBV9 and TRBJ1-6 gives the whole variable domain DSGVTQTPKHLITATGQRVTLRCSPRSGDLSVYWYQQSLDQGLQFLIQYYNGEERAKGNILERFSAQQFPDLHSELNLSSLELGDSALYFCASSVGLEPREALHFGNGTRLTVT.

The chain recombines TRBV27 with TRBJ2-7; 7 nucleotides agree with TRBD1. Germline assignment: CDR1 MNHEY and CDR2 SMNVEV (reference sequence). CDR3 length equals 17 residues. The trim removed 5 bases at V and 6 bases at J, leaving 19 bases unmatched. The CDR3 DNA is TGTGCCAGCAGTAGAATCTATGACAGGGTGGGGTCCGGCGAGCAGTACTTC. Its protein is CASSRIYDRVGSGEQYF.

This CDR3 reads CASSVLDRANEQFF. The CDR3, as DNA: TGTGCCAGCAGTGTTTTAGACAGGGCAAATGAGCAGTTCTTC. This chain links TRBV2 with TRBJ2-1; 7 bases map to TRBD1. From germline, CDR1 is SNHLY and CDR2 FYNNEI. This CDR3 has 14 residues. Trimming took 4 bases from V and 7 from J; bases not matched to a gene: 7.

The gene calls are TRBV19 and TRBJ2-1; 7 bases map to TRBD2. Germline trimming cut 3 bases from V and 5 bases from J; bases unmatched to any gene: 4. Germline V gene lookup returns CDR1 LNHDA and CDR2 SQIVND (reference sequence). This CDR3 has 14 residues. The CDR3 reads CASSMTSTDNEQFF. As DNA, the CDR3 is TGTGCCAGTAGTATGACTAGCACAGACAATGAGCAGTTCTTC.

The chain combines TRBV7-2 with TRBJ2-5, with D tentatively TRBD2 (6 bases). CDR1 and CDR2 from the germline V gene are SGHTA and FQGNSA. The V gene lost 8 bases and the J gene lost 4 bases, with 20 bases spanning the gap. The CDR3 spans 15 residues. CDR3 residues: CASGRGSGFSETQYF. In nucleotides, the CDR3 is TGTGCCAGCGGACGAGGAAGCGGGTTTTCAGAGACCCAGTACTTC.

This clone is medium-sized in the sample. The chain carries TRBV5-6 and TRBJ2-7, with D possibly TRBD1 on 5 matching bases. V was shortened by 0 bases and J by 2 bases, with 12 bases between the two germline ends. The germline CDR1 and CDR2 sequences are SGHDT and YYEEEE. The CDR3 is made up of 15 amino acids. DNA of the CDR3: TGTGCCAGCAGCTTGGCAAACAGGCCTGCCTACGAGCAGTACTTC. Translated: CASSLANRPAYEQYF.

V and J are TRBV18 and TRBJ1-1; the match to TRBD1 covers 7 bases. With V trimmed by 2 bases and J by 1 base, 13 bases remained unmatched. Germline CDR1 and CDR2: KGHSH and LQKENI. The CDR3 has 18 residues. The CDR3 nucleotides are TGTGCCAGCTCACCAAAAGCCGTACAGGGGAACGGGAACACTGAAGCTTTCTTT. As protein: CASSPKAVQGNGNTEAFF.